The 2 T cell receptor beta chains in this list originate from one sample, sequenced in a study of T cell changes during pregnancy in multiple sclerosis (dated by TCRdb to about 2019). The library was produced with the immunoSEQ multiplex PCR assay. As stored in TCRdb, this immuneACCESS dataset retains in-frame rearrangements with V and J assigned. A fraction of the clones does not appear; measured against another copy, unresolved V genes explain less than half of the discrepancy, and the remainder lacks a known reason. The sample records around 32,000 clones, 80% to 90% of which are singletons. About 7.7% of the sample is taken by the ten largest. The sample here was CD8+ T cells from peripheral blood mononuclear cells, taken before pregnancy. The receptors were gathered from a female donor with multiple sclerosis, enrolled in a pregnancy study.

This chain links TRBV11-2 with TRBJ2-5, with D possibly being TRBD2 (6 bases). From germline, CDR1 is SGHAT and CDR2 FQNNGV. There are 15 residues in the CDR3. Trimming stripped 4 bases from V and 3 bases from J, with 15 bases between. CDR3 coding DNA: TGTGCCAGCAGCTCCCCGAGAGTAGCGGAAGAGACCCAGTACTTC. Translated: CASSSPRVAEETQYF. Combining the CDR3 with reference TRBV11-2 and TRBJ2-5 gives the whole variable domain EAGVAQSPRYKIIEKRQSVAFWCNPISGHATLYWYQQILGQGPKLLIQFQNNGVVDDSQLPKDRFSAERLKGVDSTLKIQPAKLEDSAVYLCASSSPRVAEETQYFGPGTRLLVL.

The genes are TRBV4-2 and TRBJ2-2, with 7 positions matching TRBD2. The CDR3 has 13 residues. V shed 5 bases and J 6 bases; nucleotides not matched to a gene: 3. Germline assignment: CDR1 LGHNA and CDR2 YNFKEQ. CDR3 amino acids: CASSAGEAGELFF. DNA of the CDR3: TGTGCCAGCAGCGCGGGAGAGGCCGGGGAGCTGTTTTTT.